These 17 T cell receptor beta chains originate from one sample sequenced in a study of T cells in Graves' hyperthyroidism and ophthalmopathy. TCR beta CDR3 regions were amplified from RNA. A set of HTBI primers served as the primers for a first-round RT-PCR of the TCR CDR3. TCRdb itself ran the multiplex PCR reads through MiXCR, one entry per CDR3 protein. The table lists hundreds of thousands of distinct CDR3 sequences, less than 25% of them singletons. The sample was blood. These TCRs come from a young man with Graves' ophthalmopathy.

This clonotype was seen many times. The chain joins TRBV2 to TRBJ1-1; D uncertain. Germline loops: CDR1 SNHLY, CDR2 FYNNEI. The V end lost 4 bases, the J end lost 3 bases, and 6 bases lay between the germline ends. The CDR3 spans 12 residues. The CDR3 nucleotides are TGTGCCAGCAGTGGCGGATACACTGAAGCTTTCTTT. Its protein is CASSGGYTEAFF.

In its sample, this clonotype was seen a few times. V gene TRBV6-1 combines with J gene TRBJ1-1; maybe TRBD1 (5 bases). Trimming shortened V by 1 base and J by 6 bases, and 12 bases separated the two germline ends. The germline V gene encodes CDR1 MNHNS and CDR2 SASEGT. The CDR3 totals 14 residues. The CDR3 sequence: CASSEGGAKAEAFF. The CDR3 DNA is TGTGCCAGCAGTGAAGGGGGCGCGAAGGCTGAAGCTTTCTTT.

This clonotype was found many times. The chain is built from TRBV12-3 or TRBV12-4 and TRBJ2-7; 10 bases match TRBD1. With V trimmed by 7 bases and J by 2 bases, 8 bases remained unmatched. This CDR3 is 15 amino acids long. The CDR3 DNA reads TGTGCCAGCACCCTCGGGACAGGGGTTACCTACGAGCAGTACTTC. This gives the protein CASTLGTGVTYEQYF.

In its sample, this clonotype was seen a few times. The chain carries TRBV4-1 and TRBJ2-1; 11 bases align to TRBD2. Germline V lookup: CDR1 MGHRA, CDR2 YSYEKL. The CDR3 has 14 amino acids. V lost 3 bases, J lost 5 bases, and 0 bases stayed unmatched. The CDR3 sequence: CASSHSGRDNEQFF. The CDR3 DNA follows: TGCGCCAGCAGCCATAGCGGGAGGGACAATGAGCAGTTCTTC.

This clonotype was found once. The J gene is TRBJ2-5, the V gene TRBV18; 9 positions match TRBD1. Germline-derived CDR1 and CDR2 are KGHSH and LQKENI. CDR3 length: 15 residues. After removal of 3 bases from V and 4 bases from J, the junction contained 6 bases not matched to a gene. Written as DNA, the CDR3 is TGTGCCAGCTCACCTCGGGACAGGGCGGCAGAGACCCAGTACTTC. The encoded protein is CASSPRDRAAETQYF. The entire variable domain, with the rest obtained from reference TRBV18 and TRBJ2-5, is as follows: NAGVMQNPRHLVRRRGQEARLRCSPMKGHSHVYWYRQLPEEGLKFMVYLQKENIIDESGMPKERFSAEFPKEGPSILRIQQVVRGDSAAYFCASSPRDRAAETQYFGPGTRLLVL.

This clonotype occurred many times. The rearrangement links TRBV2 to TRBJ1-2; 7 nucleotides line up with TRBD1. V shed 6 bases and J 4 bases; nucleotides not matched to a gene: 5. The CDR3 spans 13 residues. Germline V gene lookup returns CDR1 SNHLY and CDR2 FYNNEI. The CDR3 DNA follows: TGTGCCAGCAGCGACAGGGCTACCTATGGCTACACCTTC. This sequence encodes CASSDRATYGYTF. The full variable domain, completed using reference TRBV2 and TRBJ1-2, is EPEVTQTPSHQVTQMGQEVILRCVPISNHLYFYWYRQILGQKVEFLVSFYNNEISEKSEIFDDQFSVERPDGSNFTLKIRSTKLEDSAMYFCASSDRATYGYTFGSGTRLTVV.

The gene calls are TRBV12-3 or TRBV12-4 and TRBJ2-3; unclear D gene. CDR3 length: 14 residues. V gave up 6 bases and J gave up 4 bases, with 14 bases separating them. Here the CDR3 DNA reads TGTGCCAGCAGCGTTTCCAGTTGGGCAGATACGCAGTATTTT. This codes for CASSVSSWADTQYF.

In this sample, this clonotype turned up many times. This chain connects TRBV6-5 to TRBJ1-2; D is unresolved. The CDR3 extends over 16 amino acids. CDR1 MNHEY and CDR2 SVGAGI come from the germline V gene. Trimming stripped 0 bases from V and 2 bases from J, with 13 bases between. This chain's CDR3 is CASSYSRTDQNYGYTF. The CDR3 nucleotides are TGTGCCAGCAGTTACTCGAGGACCGACCAGAACTATGGCTACACCTTC.

Ten or more counts support this clonotype. The chain recombines TRBV7-2 with TRBJ2-5; D is possibly TRBD1 (6 bases). The CDR3 runs to 16 residues. Trimming stripped 2 bases from V and 5 bases from J, with 18 bases between. Per germline, CDR1 SGHTA and CDR2 FQGNSA. The CDR3 is CASSLQDSVPPETQYF. The CDR3 DNA reads as TGTGCCAGCAGCTTACAGGACAGTGTTCCTCCGGAGACCCAGTACTTC.

The chain employs TRBV19 and TRBJ2-5; 11 bases map to TRBD2. Germline lookup yields CDR1 LNHDA and CDR2 SQIVND (reference sequence). The CDR3 is 16 amino acids. J lost 2 bases, V lost 0 bases, and 2 bases had no gene match. CDR3 sequence reads: CASSIERLAGQETQYF. The CDR3 DNA sequence: TGTGCCAGTAGTATAGAACGACTAGCGGGACAAGAGACCCAGTACTTC.

This clonotype was seen a handful of times. The rearrangement joins TRBV7-9 to TRBJ1-1; D gene uncertain. V lost 6 bases and J 7 bases, leaving 12 bases between the germline ends. The germline gives CDR1 SEHNR, CDR2 FQNEAQ (reference sequence). This CDR3 has 12 residues. The CDR3 reads CASSPVSVEAFF. DNA of the CDR3: TGTGCCAGCAGTCCAGTCTCAGTTGAAGCTTTCTTT.

This clonotype was detected many times. The rearrangement uses TRBV3-1 and TRBJ1-1, with a tentative D call TRBD1 (5 bases). Germline loops: CDR1 LGHDT, CDR2 YNNKEL (reference sequence). This CDR3 spans 17 amino acids. With 1 base removed from V and 2 bases from J, the gap between germline ends came to 17 bases. The CDR3 loop is CASSQALGEGINTEAFF. The CDR3 DNA follows: TGTGCCAGCAGCCAAGCGCTGGGGGAGGGGATTAACACTGAAGCTTTCTTT.

This clonotype has a handful of counts. V is TRBV19 and J is TRBJ1-1; 9 positions agree with TRBD1. The length of the CDR3 is 13 residues. V gave up 5 bases and J gave up 10 bases; unmatched junction bases: 8. CDR1 is LNHDA, CDR2 SQIVND, per germline (reference sequence). This CDR3 reads CASSSQGAIGAFF. The CDR3 DNA reads as TGTGCCAGTAGTTCACAGGGGGCAATAGGAGCTTTCTTT. Full variable domain (remainder filled in from reference TRBV19 and TRBJ1-1): DGGITQSPKYLFRKEGQNVTLSCEQNLNHDAMYWYRQDPGQGLRLIYYSQIVNDFQKGDIAEGYSVSREKKESFPLTVTSAQKNPTAFYLCASSSQGAIGAFFGQGTRLTVV.

The gene calls are TRBV9 and TRBJ1-4; a possible D gene is TRBD1 (5 bases). Trimming took 3 bases from V and 0 from J, leaving 9 bases between them. The CDR3 is 15 amino acids. In germline, CDR1 is SGDLS, CDR2 YYNGEE. CDR3 amino acids: CASSGDSSTNEKLFF. DNA of the CDR3: TGTGCCAGCAGCGGAGACAGTTCAACTAATGAAAAACTGTTTTTT.

This clonotype was recorded many times. The genes are TRBV12-3 or TRBV12-4 and TRBJ1-5, with D perhaps matching TRBD1 (5 bases). Trimming removed 1 base from V and 0 bases from J, with 10 bases in between. The CDR3 contains 16 residues. CDR3 amino acids: CASSLGQLYSNQPQHF. The CDR3 DNA is TGTGCCAGCAGTTTAGGACAGCTTTATAGCAATCAGCCCCAGCATTTT.

Many counts were recorded for this clonotype. V gene TRBV3-1 combines with J gene TRBJ2-5; D possibly corresponds to TRBD1 (5 bases). The CDR3 extends over 11 amino acids. Trimming took off 8 bases at V and 4 bases at J, with 8 bases between the two ends. Per the germline V gene, CDR1 is LGHDT and CDR2 is YNNKEL (reference sequence). The CDR3 reads CASQGIETQYF. CDR3 in DNA: TGTGCCAGCCAGGGTATAGAGACCCAGTACTTC.

The table lists this clonotype with a few counts. The chain recombines TRBV10-3 with TRBJ1-2, with a weak D call TRBD1 (5 bases). In germline, CDR1 is ENHRY, CDR2 SYGVKD. This CDR3 has 16 residues. The V gene lost 2 bases and the J gene lost 8 bases, with 21 bases spanning the gap. As DNA, the CDR3 is TGTGCCATCAGTGAGCCGAGGTCGGGGGTCAATCGGGGCTACACCTTC. Translation gives CAISEPRSGVNRGYTF.